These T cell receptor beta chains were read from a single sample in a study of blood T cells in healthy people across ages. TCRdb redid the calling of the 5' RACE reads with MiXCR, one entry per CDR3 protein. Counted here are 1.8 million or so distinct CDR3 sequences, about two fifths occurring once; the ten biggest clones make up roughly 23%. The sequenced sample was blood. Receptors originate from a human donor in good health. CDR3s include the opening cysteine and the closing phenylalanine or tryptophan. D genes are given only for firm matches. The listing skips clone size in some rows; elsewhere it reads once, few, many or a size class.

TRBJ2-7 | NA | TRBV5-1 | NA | CASSLVQGRDEQYF | TGCGCCAGCAGCTTGGTACAGGGGAGGGACGAGCAGTACTTC
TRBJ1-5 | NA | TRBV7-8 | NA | CASSYSGQLGGPQHF | TGTGCCAGCAGCTACAGCGGACAGTTGGGTGGGCCCCAGCATTTT
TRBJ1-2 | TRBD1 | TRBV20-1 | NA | CSARDPGGQGAYKGYTF | TGCAGTGCTAGAGATCCGGGGGGACAGGGGGCTTACAAGGGCTACACCTTC
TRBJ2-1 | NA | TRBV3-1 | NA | CASSQMDGGAEQVF | TGCGCCAGCAGCCAGATGGACGGCGGAGCTGAGCAGGTCTTC
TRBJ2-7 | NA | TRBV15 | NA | CATSREQGGYEQYF | TGTGCCACCAGCAGGGAACAGGGAGGTTACGAGCAGTACTTC
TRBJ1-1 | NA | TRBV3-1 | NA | CASSPPKRAGSDTEAFF | TGTGCCAGCAGCCCTCCTAAGAGGGCAGGGTCGGACACTGAAGCTTTCTTT
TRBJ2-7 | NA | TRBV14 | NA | CASSPMAGTYEQYF | TGTGCCAGCAGCCCCATGGCAGGAACCTACGAGCAGTACTTC
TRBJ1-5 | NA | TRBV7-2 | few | CASSPGLSEPQHF | TGTGCCAGCAGCCCGGGACTTTCAGAGCCCCAGCATTTT
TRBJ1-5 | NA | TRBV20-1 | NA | CSARDEVRGVFHQPQHF | TGCAGTGCTAGAGATGAGGTACGCGGAGTGTTTCATCAGCCCCAGCATTTT
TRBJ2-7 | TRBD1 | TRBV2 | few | CASNPDRANYEQYF | TGTGCCAGCAACCCGGACAGGGCTAACTACGAGCAGTACTTC
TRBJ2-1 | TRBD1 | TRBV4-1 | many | CASSLRDREYNEQFF | TGCGCCAGCAGCCTCCGGGACAGAGAGTACAATGAGCAGTTCTTC
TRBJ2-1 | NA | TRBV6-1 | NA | CASIHGEITNNEQFF | TGTGCCAGCATTCATGGGGAAATTACAAACAATGAGCAGTTCTTC
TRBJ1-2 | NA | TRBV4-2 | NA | CASSQGHSRGEYGYTF | TGTGCCAGCAGCCAAGGGCACTCCCGTGGGGAGTATGGCTACACCTTC
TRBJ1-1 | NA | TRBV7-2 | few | CASTFPGVNTEAFF | TGTGCCAGCACCTTCCCAGGGGTGAACACTGAAGCTTTCTTT
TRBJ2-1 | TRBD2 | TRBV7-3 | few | CASSSTGRGGGSYNEQFF | TGTGCCAGCAGCTCGACGGGGCGCGGGGGGGGCTCCTACAATGAGCAGTTCTTC
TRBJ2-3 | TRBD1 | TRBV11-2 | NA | CASSLRAVGTGGLTDTQYF | TGTGCCAGCAGCTTAAGGGCTGTAGGGACAGGGGGCTTGACAGATACGCAGTATTTT
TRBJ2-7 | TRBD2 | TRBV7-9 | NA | CASSLFGGGLYEQYF | TGTGCCAGCAGCTTATTTGGCGGGGGACTCTACGAGCAGTACTTC
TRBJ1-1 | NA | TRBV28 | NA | CASSQGIPTEAFF | TGTGCCAGCAGCCAGGGGATCCCCACTGAAGCTTTCTTT
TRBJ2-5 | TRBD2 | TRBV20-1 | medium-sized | CSAEIPGLVTETQYF | TGCAGTGCTGAGATCCCGGGACTAGTCACAGAGACCCAGTACTTC
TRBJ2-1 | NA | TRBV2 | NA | CASSDERPTHNEQFF | TGTGCCAGCAGTGACGAACGGCCGACCCACAATGAGCAGTTCTTC
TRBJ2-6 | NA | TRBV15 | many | CATSREGSSGANVLTF | TGTGCCACCAGCAGGGAAGGGAGCTCTGGGGCCAACGTCCTGACTTTC
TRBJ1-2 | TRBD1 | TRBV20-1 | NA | CSARPARQGIRYGYTF | TGCAGTGCTAGACCAGCCCGACAGGGGATTAGGTATGGCTACACCTTC
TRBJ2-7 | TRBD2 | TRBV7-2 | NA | CASSGPSSGAYEQYF | TGTGCCAGCAGCGGCCCGTCTAGCGGGGCCTACGAGCAGTACTTC
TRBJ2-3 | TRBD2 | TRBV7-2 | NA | CASSLVGGTSGGTDTQYF | TGTGCCAGCAGCTTAGTCGGGGGGACTAGCGGGGGCACAGATACGCAGTATTTT
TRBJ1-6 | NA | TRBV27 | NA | CASSSFVGRGNSPLHF | TGTGCCAGCAGTTCCTTTGTAGGTCGGGGTAATTCACCCCTCCACTTT
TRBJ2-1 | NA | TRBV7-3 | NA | CASSPRGGAGSYNEQFF | TGTGCCAGCAGCCCCCGTGGGGGGGCAGGGTCCTACAATGAGCAGTTCTTC
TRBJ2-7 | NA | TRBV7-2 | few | CASSEQVRSYEQYF | TGTGCCAGCAGCGAACAGGTGCGCTCCTACGAGCAGTACTTC
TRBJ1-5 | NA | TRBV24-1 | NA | CATSDATAKDPQHF | TGTGCCACCAGTGACGCGACAGCAAAAGATCCCCAGCATTTT
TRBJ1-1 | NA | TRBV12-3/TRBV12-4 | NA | CASSRAGGVNTEAFF | TGTGCCAGCAGTCGTGCGGGGGGGGTGAACACTGAAGCTTTCTTT